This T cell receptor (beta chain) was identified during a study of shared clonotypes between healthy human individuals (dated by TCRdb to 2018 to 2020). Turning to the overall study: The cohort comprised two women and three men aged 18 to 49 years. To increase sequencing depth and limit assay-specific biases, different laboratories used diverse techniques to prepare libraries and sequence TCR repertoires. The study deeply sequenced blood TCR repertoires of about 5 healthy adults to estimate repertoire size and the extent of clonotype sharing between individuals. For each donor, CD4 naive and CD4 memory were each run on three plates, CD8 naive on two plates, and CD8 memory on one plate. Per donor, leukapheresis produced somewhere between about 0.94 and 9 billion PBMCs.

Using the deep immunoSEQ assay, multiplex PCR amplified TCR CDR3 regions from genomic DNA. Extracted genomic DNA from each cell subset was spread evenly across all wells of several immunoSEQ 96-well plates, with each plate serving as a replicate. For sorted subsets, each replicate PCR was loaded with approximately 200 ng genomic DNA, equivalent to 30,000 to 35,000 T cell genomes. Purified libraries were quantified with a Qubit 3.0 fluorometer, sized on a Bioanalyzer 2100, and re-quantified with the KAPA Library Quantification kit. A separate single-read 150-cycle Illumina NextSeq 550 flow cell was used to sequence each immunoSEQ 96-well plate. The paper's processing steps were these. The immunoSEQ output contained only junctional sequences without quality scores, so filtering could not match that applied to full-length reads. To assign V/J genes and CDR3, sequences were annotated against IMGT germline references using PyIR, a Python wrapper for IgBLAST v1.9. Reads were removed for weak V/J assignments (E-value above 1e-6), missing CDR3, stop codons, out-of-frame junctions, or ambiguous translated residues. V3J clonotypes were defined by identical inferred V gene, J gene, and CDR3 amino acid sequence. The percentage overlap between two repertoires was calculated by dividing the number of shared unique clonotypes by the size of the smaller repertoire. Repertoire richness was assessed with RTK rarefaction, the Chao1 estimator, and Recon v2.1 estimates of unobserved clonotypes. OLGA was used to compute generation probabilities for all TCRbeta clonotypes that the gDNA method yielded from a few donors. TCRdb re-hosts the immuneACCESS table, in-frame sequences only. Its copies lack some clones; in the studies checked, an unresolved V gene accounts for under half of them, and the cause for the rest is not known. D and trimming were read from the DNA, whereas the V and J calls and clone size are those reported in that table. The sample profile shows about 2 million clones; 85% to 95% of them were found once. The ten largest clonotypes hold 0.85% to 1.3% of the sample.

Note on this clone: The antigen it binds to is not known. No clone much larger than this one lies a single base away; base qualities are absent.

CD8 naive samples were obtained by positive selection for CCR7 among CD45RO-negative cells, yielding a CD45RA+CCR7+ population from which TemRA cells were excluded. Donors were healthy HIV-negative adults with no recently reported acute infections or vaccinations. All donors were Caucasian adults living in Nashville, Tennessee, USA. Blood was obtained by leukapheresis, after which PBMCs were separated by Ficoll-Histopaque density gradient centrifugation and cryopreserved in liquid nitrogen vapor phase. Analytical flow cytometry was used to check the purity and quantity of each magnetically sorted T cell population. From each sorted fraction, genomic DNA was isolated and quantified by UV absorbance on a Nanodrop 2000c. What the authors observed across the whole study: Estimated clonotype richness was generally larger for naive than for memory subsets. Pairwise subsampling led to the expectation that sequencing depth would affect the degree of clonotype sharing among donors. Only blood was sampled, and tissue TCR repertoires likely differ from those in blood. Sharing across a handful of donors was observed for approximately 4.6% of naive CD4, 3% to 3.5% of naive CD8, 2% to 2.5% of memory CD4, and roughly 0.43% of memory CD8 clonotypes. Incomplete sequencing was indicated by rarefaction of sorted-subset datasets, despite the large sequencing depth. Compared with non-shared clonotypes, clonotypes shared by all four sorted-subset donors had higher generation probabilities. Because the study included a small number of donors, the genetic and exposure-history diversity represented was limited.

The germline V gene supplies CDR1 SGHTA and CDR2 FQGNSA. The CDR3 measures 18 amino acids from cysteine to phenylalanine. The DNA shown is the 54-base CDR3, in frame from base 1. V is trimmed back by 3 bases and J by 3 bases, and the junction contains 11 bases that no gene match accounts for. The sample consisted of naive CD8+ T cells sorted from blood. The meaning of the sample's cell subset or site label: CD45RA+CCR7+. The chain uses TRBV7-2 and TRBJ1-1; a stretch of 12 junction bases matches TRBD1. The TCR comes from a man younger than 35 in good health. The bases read TGTGCCAGCAGCTTTCGGCCGGGACAGGGGGCCGAGTACACTGAAGCTTTCTTT. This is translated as CASSFRPGQGAEYTEAFF.